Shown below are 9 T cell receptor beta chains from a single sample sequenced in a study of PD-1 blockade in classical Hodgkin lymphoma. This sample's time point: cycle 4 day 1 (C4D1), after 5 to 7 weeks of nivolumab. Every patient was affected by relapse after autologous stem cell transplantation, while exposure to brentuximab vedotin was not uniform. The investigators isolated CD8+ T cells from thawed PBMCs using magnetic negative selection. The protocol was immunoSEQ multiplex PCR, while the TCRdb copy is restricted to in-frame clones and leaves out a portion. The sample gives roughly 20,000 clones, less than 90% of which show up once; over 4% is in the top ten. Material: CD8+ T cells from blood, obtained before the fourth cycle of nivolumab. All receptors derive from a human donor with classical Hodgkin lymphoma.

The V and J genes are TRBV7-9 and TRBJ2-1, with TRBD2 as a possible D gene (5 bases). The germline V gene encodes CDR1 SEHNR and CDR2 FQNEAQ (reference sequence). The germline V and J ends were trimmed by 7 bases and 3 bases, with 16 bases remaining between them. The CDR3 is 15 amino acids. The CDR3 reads CASKVPASYYNEQFF. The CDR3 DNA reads TGTGCCAGCAAGGTACCGGCTAGCTACTACAATGAGCAGTTCTTC. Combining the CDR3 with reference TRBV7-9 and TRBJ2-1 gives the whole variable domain DTGVSQNPRHKITKRGQNVTFRCDPISEHNRLYWYRQTLGQGPEFLTYFQNEAQLEKSRLLSDRFSAERPKGSFSTLEIQRTEQGDSAMYLCASKVPASYYNEQFFGPGTRLTVL.

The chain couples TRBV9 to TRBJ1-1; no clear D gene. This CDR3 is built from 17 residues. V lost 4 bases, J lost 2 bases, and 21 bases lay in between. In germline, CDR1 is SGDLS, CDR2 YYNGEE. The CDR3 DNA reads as TGTGCCAGCAGCCTCGATCCCTCCGGGGAAAAAAACACTGAAGCTTTCTTT. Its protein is CASSLDPSGEKNTEAFF.

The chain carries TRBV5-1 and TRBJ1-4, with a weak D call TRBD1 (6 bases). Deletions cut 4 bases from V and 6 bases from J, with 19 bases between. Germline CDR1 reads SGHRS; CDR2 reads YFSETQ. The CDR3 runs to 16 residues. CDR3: CASSAQRGGEDEKLFF. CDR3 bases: TGCGCCAGCAGCGCCCAAAGGGGGGGAGAAGATGAAAAACTGTTTTTT. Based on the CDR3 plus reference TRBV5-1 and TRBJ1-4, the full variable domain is KAGVTQTPRYLIKTRGQQVTLSCSPISGHRSVSWYQQTPGQGLQFLFEYFSETQRNKGNFPGRFSGRQFSNSRSEMNVSTLELGDSALYLCASSAQRGGEDEKLFFGSGTQLSVL.

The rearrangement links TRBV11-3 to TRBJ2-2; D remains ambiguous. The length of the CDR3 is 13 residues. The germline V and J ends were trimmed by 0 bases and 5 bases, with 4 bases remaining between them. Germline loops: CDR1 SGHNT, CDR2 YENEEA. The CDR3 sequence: CASSLDQTGELFF. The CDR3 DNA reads TGTGCCAGCAGCTTAGATCAGACCGGGGAGCTGTTTTTT.

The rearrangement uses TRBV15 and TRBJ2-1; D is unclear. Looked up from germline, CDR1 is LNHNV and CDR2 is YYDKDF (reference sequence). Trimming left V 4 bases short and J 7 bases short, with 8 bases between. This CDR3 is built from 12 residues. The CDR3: CATSIRGNEQFF. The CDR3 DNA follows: TGTGCCACCAGCATTCGAGGAAATGAGCAGTTCTTC.

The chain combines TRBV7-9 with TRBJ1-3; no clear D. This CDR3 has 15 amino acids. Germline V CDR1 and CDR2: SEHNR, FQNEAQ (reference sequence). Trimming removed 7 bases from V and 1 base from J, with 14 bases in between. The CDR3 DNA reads TGTGCCAGCATCCGAGGCGGCGGGTCTGGAAACACCATATATTTT. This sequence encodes CASIRGGGSGNTIYF.

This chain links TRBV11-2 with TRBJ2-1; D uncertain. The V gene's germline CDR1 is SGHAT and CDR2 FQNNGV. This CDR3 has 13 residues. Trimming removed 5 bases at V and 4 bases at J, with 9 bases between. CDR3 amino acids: CASSVGFYNEQFF. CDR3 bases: TGTGCCAGCAGCGTGGGATTTTACAATGAGCAGTTCTTC. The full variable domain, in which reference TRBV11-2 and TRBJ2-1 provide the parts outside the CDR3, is EAGVAQSPRYKIIEKRQSVAFWCNPISGHATLYWYQQILGQGPKLLIQFQNNGVVDDSQLPKDRFSAERLKGVDSTLKIQPAKLEDSAVYLCASSVGFYNEQFFGPGTRLTVL.

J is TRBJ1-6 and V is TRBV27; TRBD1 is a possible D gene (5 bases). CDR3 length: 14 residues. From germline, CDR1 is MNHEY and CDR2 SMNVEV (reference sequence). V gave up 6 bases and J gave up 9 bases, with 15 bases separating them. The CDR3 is CASSWGVGVSPLHF. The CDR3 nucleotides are TGTGCCAGCAGCTGGGGGGTCGGAGTTTCACCCCTCCACTTT.

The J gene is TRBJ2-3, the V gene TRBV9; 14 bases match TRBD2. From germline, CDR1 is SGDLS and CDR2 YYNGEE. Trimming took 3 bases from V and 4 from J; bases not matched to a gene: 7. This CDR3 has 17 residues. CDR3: CASSGGTSGSLADTQYF. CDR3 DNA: TGTGCCAGCAGCGGCGGGACTAGCGGGAGTTTGGCAGATACGCAGTATTTT.